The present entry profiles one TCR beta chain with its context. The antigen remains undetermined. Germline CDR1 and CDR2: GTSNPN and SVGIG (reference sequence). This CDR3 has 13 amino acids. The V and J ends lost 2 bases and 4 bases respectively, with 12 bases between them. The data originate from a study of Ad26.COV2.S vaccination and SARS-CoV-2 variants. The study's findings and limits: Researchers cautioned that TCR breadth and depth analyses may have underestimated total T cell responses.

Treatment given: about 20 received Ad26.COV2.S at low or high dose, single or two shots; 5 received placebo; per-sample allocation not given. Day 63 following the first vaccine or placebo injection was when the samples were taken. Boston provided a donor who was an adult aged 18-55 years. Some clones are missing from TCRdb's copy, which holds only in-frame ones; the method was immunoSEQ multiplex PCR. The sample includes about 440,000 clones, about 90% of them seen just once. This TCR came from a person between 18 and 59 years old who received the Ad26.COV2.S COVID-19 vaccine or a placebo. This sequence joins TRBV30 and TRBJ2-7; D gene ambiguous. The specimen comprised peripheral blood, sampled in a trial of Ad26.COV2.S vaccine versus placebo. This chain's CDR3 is CAWSTRLPYEQYF. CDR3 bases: TGTGCCTGGAGTACCAGACTCCCTTACGAGCAGTACTTC. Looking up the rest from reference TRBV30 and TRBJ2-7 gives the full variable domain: SQTIHQWPATLVQPVGSPLSLECTVEGTSNPNLYWYRQAAGRGLQLLFYSVGIGQISSEVPQNLSASRPQDRQFILSSKKLLLSDSGFYLCAWSTRLPYEQYFGPGTRLTVT.